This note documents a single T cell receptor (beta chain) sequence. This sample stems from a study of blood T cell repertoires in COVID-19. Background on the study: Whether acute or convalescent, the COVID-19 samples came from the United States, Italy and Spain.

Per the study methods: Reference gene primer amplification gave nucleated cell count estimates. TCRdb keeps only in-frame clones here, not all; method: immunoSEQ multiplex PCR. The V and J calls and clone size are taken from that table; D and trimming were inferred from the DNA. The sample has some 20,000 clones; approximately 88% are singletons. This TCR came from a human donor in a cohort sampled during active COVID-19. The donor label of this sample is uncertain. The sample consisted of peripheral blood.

CDR3 in DNA: TGTGCCTGGAGGGCATGGACAGGGACCGGGGAGCTGTTTTTT. Translated: CAWRAWTGTGELFF. The chain is built from TRBV30 and TRBJ2-2; TRBD1 aligns across 8 bases. J lost 5 bases, V lost 3 bases, and 5 bases had no gene match. CDR1 and CDR2 from the germline V gene are GTSNPN and SVGIG (reference sequence). This CDR3 has 14 amino acids.